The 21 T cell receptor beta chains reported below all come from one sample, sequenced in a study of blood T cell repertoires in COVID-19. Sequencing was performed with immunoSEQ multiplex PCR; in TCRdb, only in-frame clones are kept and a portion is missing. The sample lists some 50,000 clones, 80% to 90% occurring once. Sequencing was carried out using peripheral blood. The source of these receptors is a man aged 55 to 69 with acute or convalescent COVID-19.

The CDR3 loop is CASSKQGSTYEKLFF. CDR3 in DNA: TGTGCCAGCAGCAAGCAGGGTTCCACGTATGAAAAACTGTTTTTT. The V gene is TRBV5-4, the J gene TRBJ1-4, with TRBD1 as a possible D gene (5 bases). The CDR3 extends over 15 amino acids. Germline V CDR1 and CDR2: SGHNT, YYREEE (reference sequence). V gave up 4 bases and J gave up 6 bases, with 16 bases separating them. Based on the CDR3 plus reference TRBV5-4 and TRBJ1-4, the full variable domain is ETGVTQSPTHLIKTRGQQVTLRCSSQSGHNTVSWYQQALGQGPQFIFQYYREEENGRGNFPPRFSGLQFPNYSSELNVNALELDDSALYLCASSKQGSTYEKLFFGSGTQLSVL.

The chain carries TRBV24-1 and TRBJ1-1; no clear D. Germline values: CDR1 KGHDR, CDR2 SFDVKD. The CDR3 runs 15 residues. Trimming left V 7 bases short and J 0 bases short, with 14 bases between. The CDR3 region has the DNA TGTGCCACCAGGAGCCAGGAGGATATGAACACTGAAGCTTTCTTT. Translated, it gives CATRSQEDMNTEAFF.

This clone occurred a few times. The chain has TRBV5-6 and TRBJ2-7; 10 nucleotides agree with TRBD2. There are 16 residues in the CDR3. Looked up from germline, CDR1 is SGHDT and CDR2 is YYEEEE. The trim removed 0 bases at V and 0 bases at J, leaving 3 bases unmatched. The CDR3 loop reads CASSLGLAGVSYEQYF. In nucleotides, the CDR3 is TGTGCCAGCAGCTTGGGTCTAGCGGGGGTCTCCTACGAGCAGTACTTC.

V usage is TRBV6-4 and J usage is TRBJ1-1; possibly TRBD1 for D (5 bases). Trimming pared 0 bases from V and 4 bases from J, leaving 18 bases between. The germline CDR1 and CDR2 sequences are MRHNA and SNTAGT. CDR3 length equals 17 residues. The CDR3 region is CASSDSFWIGGGTEAFF. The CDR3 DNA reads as TGTGCCAGCAGTGACTCCTTTTGGATTGGGGGGGGCACTGAAGCTTTCTTT.

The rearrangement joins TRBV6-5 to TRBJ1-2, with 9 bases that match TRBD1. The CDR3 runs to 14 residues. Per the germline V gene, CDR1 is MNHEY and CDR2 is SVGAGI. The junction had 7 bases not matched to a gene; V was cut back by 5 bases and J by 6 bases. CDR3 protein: CASSNRGPVDGYTF. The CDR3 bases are TGTGCCAGCAGTAACAGGGGGCCCGTGGATGGCTACACCTTC.

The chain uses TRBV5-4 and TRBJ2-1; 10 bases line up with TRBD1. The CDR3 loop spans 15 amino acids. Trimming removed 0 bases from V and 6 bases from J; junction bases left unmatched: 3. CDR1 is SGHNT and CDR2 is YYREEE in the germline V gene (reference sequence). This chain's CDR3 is CASSLAGTGVNEQFF. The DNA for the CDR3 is TGTGCCAGCAGCTTGGCCGGGACAGGGGTCAATGAGCAGTTCTTC.

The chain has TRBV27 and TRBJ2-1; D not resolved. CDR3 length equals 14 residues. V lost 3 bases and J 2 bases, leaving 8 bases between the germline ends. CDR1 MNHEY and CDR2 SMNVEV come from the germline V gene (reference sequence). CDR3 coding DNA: TGTGCCAGCAGTTTGAAACACCCCTACAATGAGCAGTTCTTC. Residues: CASSLKHPYNEQFF.

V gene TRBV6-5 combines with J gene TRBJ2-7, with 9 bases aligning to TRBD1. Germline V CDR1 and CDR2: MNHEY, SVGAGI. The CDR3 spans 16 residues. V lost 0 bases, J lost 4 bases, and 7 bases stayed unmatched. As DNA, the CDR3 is TGTGCCAGCAGTTACTCGAGACAGGGGGGTTCTTACGAGCAGTACTTC. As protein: CASSYSRQGGSYEQYF.

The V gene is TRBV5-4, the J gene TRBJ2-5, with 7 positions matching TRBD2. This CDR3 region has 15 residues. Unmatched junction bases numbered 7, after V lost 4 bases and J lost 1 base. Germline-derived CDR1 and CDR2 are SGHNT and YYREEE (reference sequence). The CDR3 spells CASSPSLAAQETQYF. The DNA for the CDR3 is TGTGCCAGCAGCCCATCTCTAGCGGCCCAAGAGACCCAGTACTTC.

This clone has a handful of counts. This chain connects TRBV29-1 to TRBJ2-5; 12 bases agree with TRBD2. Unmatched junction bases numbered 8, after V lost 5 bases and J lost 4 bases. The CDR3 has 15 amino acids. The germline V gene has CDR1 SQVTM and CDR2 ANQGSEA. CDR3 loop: CSVSSGGARGETQYF. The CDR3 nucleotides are TGCAGCGTTTCTAGCGGGGGGGCAAGGGGAGAGACCCAGTACTTC.

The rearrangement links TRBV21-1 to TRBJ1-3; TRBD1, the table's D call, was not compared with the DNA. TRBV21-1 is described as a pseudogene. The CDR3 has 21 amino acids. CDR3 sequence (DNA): TGTGCCAGCGGCTCCCGGGACAGCCTGTTTAGTGCGCTTGCTGCTGGAAACACCATATATTTT. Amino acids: CASGSRDSLFSALAAGNTIYF.

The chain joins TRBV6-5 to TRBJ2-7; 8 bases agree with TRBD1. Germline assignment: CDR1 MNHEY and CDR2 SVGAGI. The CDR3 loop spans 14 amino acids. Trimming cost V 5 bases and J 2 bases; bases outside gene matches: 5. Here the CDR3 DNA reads TGTGCCAGCAGTCCCCGGGACAGGACCTACGAGCAGTACTTC. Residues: CASSPRDRTYEQYF.

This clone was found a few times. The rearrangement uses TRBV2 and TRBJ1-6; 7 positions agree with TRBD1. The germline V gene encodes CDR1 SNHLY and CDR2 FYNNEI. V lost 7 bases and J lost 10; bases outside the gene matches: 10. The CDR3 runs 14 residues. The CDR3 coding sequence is TGTGCCAGCACCTTGGCGGACAGGCGATCACCCCTCCACTTT. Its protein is CASTLADRRSPLHF.

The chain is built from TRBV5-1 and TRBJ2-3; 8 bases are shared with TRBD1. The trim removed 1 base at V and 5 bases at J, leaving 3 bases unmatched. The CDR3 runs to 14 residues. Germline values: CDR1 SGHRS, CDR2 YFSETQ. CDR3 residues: CASSLTTGEDTQYF. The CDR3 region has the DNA TGCGCCAGCAGCTTGACGACAGGGGAAGATACGCAGTATTTT.

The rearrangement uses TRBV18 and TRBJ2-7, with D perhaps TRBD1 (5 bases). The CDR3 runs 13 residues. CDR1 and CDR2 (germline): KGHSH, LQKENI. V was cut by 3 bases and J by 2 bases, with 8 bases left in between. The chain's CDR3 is CASSPDSPYEQYF. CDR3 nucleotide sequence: TGTGCCAGCTCACCCGACAGCCCCTACGAGCAGTACTTC.

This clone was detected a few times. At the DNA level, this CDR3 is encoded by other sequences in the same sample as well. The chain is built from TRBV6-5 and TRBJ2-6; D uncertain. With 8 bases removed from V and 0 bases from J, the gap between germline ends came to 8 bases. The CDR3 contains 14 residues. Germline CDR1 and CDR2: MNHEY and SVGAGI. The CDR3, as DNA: TGTGCCAGCGGGCCCAGCTCTGGGGCCAACGTCCTGACTTTC. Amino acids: CASGPSSGANVLTF.

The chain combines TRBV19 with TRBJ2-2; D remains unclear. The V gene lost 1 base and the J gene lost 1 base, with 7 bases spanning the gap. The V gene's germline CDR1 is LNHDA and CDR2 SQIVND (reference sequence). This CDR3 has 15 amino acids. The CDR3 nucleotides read TGTGCCAGTAGTATAGGTGGCTTGAACACCGGGGAGCTGTTTTTT. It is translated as CASSIGGLNTGELFF.

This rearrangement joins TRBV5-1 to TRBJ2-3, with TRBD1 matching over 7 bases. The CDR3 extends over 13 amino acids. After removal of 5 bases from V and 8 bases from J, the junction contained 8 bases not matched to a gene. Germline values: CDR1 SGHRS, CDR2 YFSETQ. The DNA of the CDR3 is TGCGCCAGCAGTTCGGGACAGACCGGTACGCAGTATTTT. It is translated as CASSSGQTGTQYF.

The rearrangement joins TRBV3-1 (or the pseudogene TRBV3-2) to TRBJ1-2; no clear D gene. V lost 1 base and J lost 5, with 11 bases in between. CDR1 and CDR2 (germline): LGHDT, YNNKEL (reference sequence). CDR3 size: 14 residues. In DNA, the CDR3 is TGTGCCAGCAGCCAAGGGGCCTCGCCTTATGGCTACACCTTC. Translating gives CASSQGASPYGYTF.

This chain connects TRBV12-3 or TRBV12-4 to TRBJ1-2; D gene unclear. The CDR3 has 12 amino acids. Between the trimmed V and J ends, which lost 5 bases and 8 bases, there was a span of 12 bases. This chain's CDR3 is CASSIPGSGYTF. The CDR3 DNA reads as TGTGCCAGCAGTATTCCGGGATCCGGCTACACCTTC.

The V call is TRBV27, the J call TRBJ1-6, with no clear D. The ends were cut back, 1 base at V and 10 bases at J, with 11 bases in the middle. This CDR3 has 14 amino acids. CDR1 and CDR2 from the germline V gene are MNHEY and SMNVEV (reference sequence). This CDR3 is CASSLLKEGSPLHF. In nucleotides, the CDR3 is TGTGCCAGCAGTTTATTGAAGGAGGGATCACCCCTCCACTTT.